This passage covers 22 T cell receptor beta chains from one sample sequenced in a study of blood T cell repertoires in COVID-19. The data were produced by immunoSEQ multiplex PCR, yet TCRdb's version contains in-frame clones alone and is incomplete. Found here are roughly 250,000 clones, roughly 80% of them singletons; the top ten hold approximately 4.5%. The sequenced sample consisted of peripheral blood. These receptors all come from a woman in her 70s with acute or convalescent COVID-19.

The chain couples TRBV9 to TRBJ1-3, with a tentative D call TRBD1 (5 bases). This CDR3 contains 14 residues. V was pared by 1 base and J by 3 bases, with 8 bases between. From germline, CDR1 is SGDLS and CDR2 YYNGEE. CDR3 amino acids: CASSVLGGGNTIYF. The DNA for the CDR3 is TGTGCCAGCAGCGTATTGGGGGGTGGAAACACCATATATTTT.

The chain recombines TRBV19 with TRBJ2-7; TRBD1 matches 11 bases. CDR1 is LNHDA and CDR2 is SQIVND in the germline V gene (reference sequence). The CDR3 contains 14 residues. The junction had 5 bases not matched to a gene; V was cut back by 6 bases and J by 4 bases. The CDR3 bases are TGTGCCAGTAGCAAGGACAGGGGGCGTTACGAGCAGTACTTC. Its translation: CASSKDRGRYEQYF.

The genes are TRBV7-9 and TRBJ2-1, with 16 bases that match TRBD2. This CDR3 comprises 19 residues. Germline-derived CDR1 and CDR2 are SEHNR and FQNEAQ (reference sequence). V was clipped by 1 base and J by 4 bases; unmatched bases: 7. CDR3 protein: CASSLEGLAGGPIYNEQFF. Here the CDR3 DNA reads TGTGCCAGCAGCTTAGAGGGACTAGCGGGGGGGCCGATTTACAATGAGCAGTTCTTC. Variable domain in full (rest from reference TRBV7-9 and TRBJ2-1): DTGVSQNPRHKITKRGQNVTFRCDPISEHNRLYWYRQTLGQGPEFLTYFQNEAQLEKSRLLSDRFSAERPKGSFSTLEIQRTEQGDSAMYLCASSLEGLAGGPIYNEQFFGPGTRLTVL.

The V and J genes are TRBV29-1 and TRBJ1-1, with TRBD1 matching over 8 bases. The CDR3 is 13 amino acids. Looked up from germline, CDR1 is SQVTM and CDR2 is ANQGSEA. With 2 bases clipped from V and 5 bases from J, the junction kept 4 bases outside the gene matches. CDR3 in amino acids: CSVEQGASTEAFF. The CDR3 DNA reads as TGCAGCGTTGAACAGGGGGCGAGTACTGAAGCTTTCTTT. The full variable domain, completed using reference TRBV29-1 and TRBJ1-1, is SAVISQKPSRDICQRGTSLTIQCQVDSQVTMMFWYRQQPGQSLTLIATANQGSEATYESGFVIDKFPISRPNLTFSTLTVSNMSPEDSSIYLCSVEQGASTEAFFGQGTRLTVV.

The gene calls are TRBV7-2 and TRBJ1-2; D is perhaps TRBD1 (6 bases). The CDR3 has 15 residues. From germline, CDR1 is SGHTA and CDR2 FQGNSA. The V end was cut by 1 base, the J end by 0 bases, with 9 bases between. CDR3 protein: CASSLDRTANYGYTF. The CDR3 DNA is TGTGCCAGCAGCTTAGACAGGACAGCTAACTATGGCTACACCTTC.

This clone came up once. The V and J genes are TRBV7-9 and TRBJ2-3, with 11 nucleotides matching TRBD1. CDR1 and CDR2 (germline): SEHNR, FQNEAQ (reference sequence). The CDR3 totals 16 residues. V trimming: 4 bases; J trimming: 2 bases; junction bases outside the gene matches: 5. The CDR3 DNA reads TGTGCCAGCAGCTCCGGGACAGGGGGGCCCACAGATACGCAGTATTTT. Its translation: CASSSGTGGPTDTQYF. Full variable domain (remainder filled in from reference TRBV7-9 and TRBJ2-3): DTGVSQNPRHKITKRGQNVTFRCDPISEHNRLYWYRQTLGQGPEFLTYFQNEAQLEKSRLLSDRFSAERPKGSFSTLEIQRTEQGDSAMYLCASSSGTGGPTDTQYFGPGTRLTVL.

CDR3 protein: CASSFRTSGGLTSSTDTQYF. CDR3 DNA: TGCGCCAGCAGCTTCCGGACTAGCGGGGGGTTAACCTCTAGCACAGATACGCAGTATTTT. V gene TRBV5-1 combines with J gene TRBJ2-3; 14 nucleotides line up with TRBD2. V was clipped by 2 bases and J by 0 bases; unmatched bases: 11. Germline CDR1 is SGHRS and CDR2 is YFSETQ. The CDR3 runs 20 residues.

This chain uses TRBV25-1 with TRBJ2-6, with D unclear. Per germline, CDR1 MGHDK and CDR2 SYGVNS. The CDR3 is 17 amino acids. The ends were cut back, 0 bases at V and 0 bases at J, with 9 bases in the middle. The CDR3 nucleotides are TGTGCCAGCAGTGAATATGCAGGTCCCTCTGGGGCCAACGTCCTGACTTTC. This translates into CASSEYAGPSGANVLTF.

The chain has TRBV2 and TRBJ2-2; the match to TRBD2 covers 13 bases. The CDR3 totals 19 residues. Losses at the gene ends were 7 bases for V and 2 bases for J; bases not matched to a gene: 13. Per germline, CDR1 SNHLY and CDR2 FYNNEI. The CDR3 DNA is TGTGCCAGCACGGAACCTGGACTAGCGGGGGCCTATAACACCGGGGAGCTGTTTTTT. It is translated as CASTEPGLAGAYNTGELFF.

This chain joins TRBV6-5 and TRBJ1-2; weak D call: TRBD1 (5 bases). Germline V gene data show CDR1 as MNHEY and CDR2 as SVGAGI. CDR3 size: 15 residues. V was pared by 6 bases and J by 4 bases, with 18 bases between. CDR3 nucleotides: TGTGCCAGCAGATCCCCCCCGGTGGGGGGCTATGGCTACACCTTC. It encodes CASRSPPVGGYGYTF.

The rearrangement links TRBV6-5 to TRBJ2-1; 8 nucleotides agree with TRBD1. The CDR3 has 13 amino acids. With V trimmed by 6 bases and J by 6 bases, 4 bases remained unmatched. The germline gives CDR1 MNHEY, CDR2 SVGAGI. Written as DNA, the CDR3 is TGTGCCAGCAGCGACAGGGGTTTCAATGAGCAGTTCTTC. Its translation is CASSDRGFNEQFF.

The CDR3 protein is CSVDRGRSSTDTQYF. In nucleotides, the CDR3 is TGCAGCGTAGACAGGGGTCGATCTAGCACAGATACGCAGTATTTT. The gene calls are TRBV29-1 and TRBJ2-3; 8 nucleotides agree with TRBD1. The germline gives CDR1 SQVTM, CDR2 ANQGSEA. The length of the CDR3 is 15 residues. V was pared by 6 bases and J by 0 bases, with 8 bases of the junction left unmatched.

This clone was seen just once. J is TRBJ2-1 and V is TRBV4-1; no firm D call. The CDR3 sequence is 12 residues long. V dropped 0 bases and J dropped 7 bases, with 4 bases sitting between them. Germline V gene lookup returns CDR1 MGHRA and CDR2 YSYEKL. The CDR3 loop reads CASSQDANEQFF. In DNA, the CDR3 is TGCGCCAGCAGCCAAGATGCGAATGAGCAGTTCTTC.

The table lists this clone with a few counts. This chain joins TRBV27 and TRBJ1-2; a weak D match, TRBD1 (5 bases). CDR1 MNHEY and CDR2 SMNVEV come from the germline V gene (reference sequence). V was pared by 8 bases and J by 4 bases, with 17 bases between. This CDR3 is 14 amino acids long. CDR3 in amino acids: CASGYQGSSYGYTF. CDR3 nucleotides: TGTGCCAGCGGATATCAGGGCTCTAGCTATGGCTACACCTTC.

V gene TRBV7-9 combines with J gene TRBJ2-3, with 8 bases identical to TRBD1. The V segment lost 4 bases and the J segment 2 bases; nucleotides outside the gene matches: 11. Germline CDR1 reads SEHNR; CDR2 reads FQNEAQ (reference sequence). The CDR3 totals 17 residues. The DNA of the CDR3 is TGTGCCAGCAGCTCCTGGGAGAGGACAGGGCTCACAGATACGCAGTATTTT. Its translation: CASSSWERTGLTDTQYF.

The CDR3 protein is CASSSGQGNPQLFF. The CDR3, as DNA: TGTGCCAGCAGCTCAGGACAGGGGAATCCTCAACTGTTTTTT. The chain combines TRBV7-9 with TRBJ1-4; 9 bases fit TRBD1. The CDR3 covers 14 residues. Trimming at V came to 4 bases and at J to 12 bases, leaving 9 bases not matched to a gene. Germline CDR1 reads SEHNR; CDR2 reads FQNEAQ (reference sequence).

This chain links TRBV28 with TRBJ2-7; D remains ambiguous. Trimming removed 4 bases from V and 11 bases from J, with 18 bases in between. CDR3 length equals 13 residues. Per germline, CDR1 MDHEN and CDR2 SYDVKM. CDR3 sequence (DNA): TGTGCCAGCAGTTCCACCGACACCGTCTTTGAGTACTTC. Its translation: CASSSTDTVFEYF.

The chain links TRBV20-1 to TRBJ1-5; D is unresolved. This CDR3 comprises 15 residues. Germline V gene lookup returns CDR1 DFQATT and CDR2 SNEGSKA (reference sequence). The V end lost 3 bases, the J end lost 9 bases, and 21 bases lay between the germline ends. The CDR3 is CSASASQSGRSPQHF. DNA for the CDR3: TGCAGTGCTAGTGCCTCACAAAGCGGCCGGTCGCCCCAGCATTTT.

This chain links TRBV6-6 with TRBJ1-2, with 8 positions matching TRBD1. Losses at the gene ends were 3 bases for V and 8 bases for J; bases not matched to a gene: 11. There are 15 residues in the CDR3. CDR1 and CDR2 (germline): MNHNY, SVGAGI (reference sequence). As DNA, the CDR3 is TGTGCCAGCAGTTATACTTTAGGGACAGGCGAGGGCTACACCTTC. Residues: CASSYTLGTGEGYTF.

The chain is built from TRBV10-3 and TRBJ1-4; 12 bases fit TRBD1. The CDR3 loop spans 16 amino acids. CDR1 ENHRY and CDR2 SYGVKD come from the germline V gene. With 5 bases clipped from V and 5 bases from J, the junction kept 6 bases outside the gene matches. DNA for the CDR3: TGTGCCATCAGTCTGGGACAGGGGGCCCGAAATGAAAAACTGTTTTTT. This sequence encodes CAISLGQGARNEKLFF.

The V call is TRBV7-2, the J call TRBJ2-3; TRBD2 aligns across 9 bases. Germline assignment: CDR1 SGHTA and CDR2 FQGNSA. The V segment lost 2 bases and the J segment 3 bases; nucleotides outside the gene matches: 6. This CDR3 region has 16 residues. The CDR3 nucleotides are TGTGCCAGCAGCTTAATGTCTAGCGGGGTTACAGATACGCAGTATTTT. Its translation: CASSLMSSGVTDTQYF.

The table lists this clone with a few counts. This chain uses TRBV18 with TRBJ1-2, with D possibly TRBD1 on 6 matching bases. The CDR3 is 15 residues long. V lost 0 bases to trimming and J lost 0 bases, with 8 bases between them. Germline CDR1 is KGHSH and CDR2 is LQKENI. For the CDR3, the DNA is TGTGCCAGCTCACCACCGGGACACGCTAACTATGGCTACACCTTC. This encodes CASSPPGHANYGYTF. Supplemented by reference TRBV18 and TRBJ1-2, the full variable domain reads NAGVMQNPRHLVRRRGQEARLRCSPMKGHSHVYWYRQLPEEGLKFMVYLQKENIIDESGMPKERFSAEFPKEGPSILRIQQVVRGDSAAYFCASSPPGHANYGYTFGSGTRLTVV.